Given below is one T cell receptor beta chain in context. This sample is part of a study of blood T cell repertoires in COVID-19. The repertoire was sequenced with immunoSEQ multiplex PCR; TCRdb's copy has only in-frame clones and lacks some. The sample includes around 90,000 clones, approximately 86% of them seen just once. This receptor was taken from a woman in her 70s with active or convalescent COVID-19. Sequenced input: peripheral blood.

For the CDR3, the DNA is TGTGCCAGCAGTTTCCTTAACTACGAGCAGTACTTC. It encodes CASSFLNYEQYF. The chain links TRBV28 to TRBJ2-7; D unresolved. CDR1 is MDHEN and CDR2 is SYDVKM in the germline V gene. The CDR3 sequence is 12 residues long. V was cut by 3 bases and J by 3 bases, with 6 bases left in between.